The 15 T cell receptor beta chains reported below all come from one sample, sequenced in a study of molecular identifiers for immune sequencing clone quantification. TCRdb itself ran the PCR reads through MiXCR, one entry per CDR3 protein. The repertoire holds a few hundred thousand distinct CDR3 sequences, with over 20% as singletons. Specimen: naive CD8+ T cells from blood, with Jurkat cell RNA spiked in. Subset given: FACS-sorted CD8+CD4-CCR7+CD45RA+ naive T cells. Receptor source: a human donor in good health. Some libraries in this study had Jurkat cell RNA spiked in.

This clonotype has just one count. It is likely a read error, because the conserved phenylalanine at the end of the CDR3 is missing. The chain uses TRBV11-2 and TRBJ1-2; D is possibly TRBD1 (6 bases). Germline CDR1 is SGHAT and CDR2 is FQNNGV. V was cut by 5 bases and J by 2 bases, with 15 bases left in between. The CDR3 extends over 15 amino acids. Here the CDR3 DNA reads TGTGCCAGCAGCCATACAGGCAGGGGAAACTATGGCTACACCATC. It codes for CASSHTGRGNYGYTI.

This clonotype has ten or more counts. J is TRBJ2-7 and V is TRBV25-1, with D uncertain. There are 11 residues in the CDR3. Germline CDR1 is MGHDK and CDR2 is SYGVNS. The germline V and J ends were trimmed by 4 bases and 3 bases, with 4 bases remaining between them. CDR3 DNA sequence: TGTGCCAGCAGTGCAGTCTACGAGCAGTACTTC. Protein: CASSAVYEQYF.

About this clonotype itself: A much larger clone lies a single base off, so this may be a read error. The genes are TRBV7-9 and TRBJ1-4; TRBD1 might be the D (5 bases). This CDR3 spans 16 amino acids. Deletions cut 3 bases from V and 6 bases from J, with 17 bases between. Germline CDR1 and CDR2: SEHNR and FQNEAQ (reference sequence). This chain's CDR3 is CASSLRTGTGDEKLFF. The CDR3 DNA reads TGTGCCAGCAGCTTGAGAACCGGGACGGGGGATGAAAAACTGTTTTTT.

V is TRBV6-1 and J is TRBJ2-7, with D maybe TRBD2 (6 bases). Per germline, CDR1 MNHNS and CDR2 SASEGT. V gave up 6 bases and J gave up 6 bases, with 12 bases separating them. This CDR3 comprises 12 residues. The CDR3 bases are TGTGCCAGCAGGGCCGGGACTTTCGAGCAGTACTTC. It yields the protein CASRAGTFEQYF.

This sequence joins TRBV11-2 and TRBJ2-7; a weak D match, TRBD1 (5 bases). Germline loops: CDR1 SGHAT, CDR2 FQNNGV. The CDR3 is 14 residues long. V was cut by 2 bases and J by 3 bases, with 11 bases left in between. For the CDR3, the DNA is TGTGCCAGCAGCTTAAGACAGTCCTACTACGAGCAGTACTTC. Encoded protein: CASSLRQSYYEQYF.

The table lists this clonotype with many counts. The chain employs TRBV4-1 and TRBJ2-7; 7 bases match TRBD2. With V trimmed by 1 base and J by 0 bases, 6 bases remained unmatched. Germline CDR1 is MGHRA and CDR2 is YSYEKL. This CDR3 is 16 amino acids long. CDR3 loop: CASSQASGDLSYEQYF. DNA for the CDR3: TGCGCCAGCAGCCAAGCGAGCGGGGACCTCTCCTACGAGCAGTACTTC.

There are many counts of this clonotype. J is TRBJ2-3 and V is TRBV11-2, with 8 bases fitting TRBD2. The ends lost 7 bases at V and 1 base at J; junction bases unmatched: 7. Germline CDR1 is SGHAT and CDR2 is FQNNGV. The CDR3 totals 15 residues. Written as DNA, the CDR3 is TGTGCCAGCAACAGAGGGCGGGGGGGCACAGATACGCAGTATTTT. As protein: CASNRGRGGTDTQYF.

The table lists this clonotype with many counts. The chain employs TRBV28 and TRBJ2-6; TRBD1 is a possible D gene (7 bases). Trimming removed 6 bases at V and 15 bases at J, with 18 bases between. The CDR3 has 13 amino acids. Germline V gene lookup returns CDR1 MDHEN and CDR2 SYDVKM. CDR3 amino acids: CASSLVRGEGLTF. The CDR3 DNA is TGTGCCAGCAGCTTGGTCAGGGGGGAAGGCCTGACTTTC.

The table lists this clonotype with many counts. The V and J genes are TRBV6-5 and TRBJ1-1, with 7 bases lining up with TRBD1. The CDR3 is 14 residues long. V dropped 5 bases and J dropped 5; count of bases not matched to a gene: 8. CDR1 and CDR2 from the germline V gene are MNHEY and SVGAGI. The CDR3 DNA sequence: TGTGCCAGCAGTGGAACAGGGGCAGGGACTGAAGCTTTCTTT. Translating it yields CASSGTGAGTEAFF.

The J gene is TRBJ1-1, the V gene TRBV6-1, with D possibly being TRBD1 (5 bases). The CDR3 loop spans 13 amino acids. Trimming shortened V by 10 bases and J by 6 bases, and 18 bases separated the two germline ends. Per the germline V gene, CDR1 is MNHNS and CDR2 is SASEGT. CDR3 region: CATTLWRTSEAFF. Here the CDR3 DNA reads TGTGCCACCACCCTGTGGAGGACATCTGAAGCTTTCTTT.

The chain joins TRBV19 to TRBJ2-3; 7 bases match TRBD1. J gave up 4 bases and V 2 bases, and 3 bases lay outside the gene matches. The germline CDR1 and CDR2 sequences are LNHDA and SQIVND (reference sequence). CDR3 length: 14 amino acids. CDR3 sequence reads: CASSIQGVADTQYF. The DNA for the CDR3 is TGTGCCAGTAGTATACAGGGGGTAGCAGATACGCAGTATTTT. Full variable domain (rest looked up from reference TRBV19 and TRBJ2-3): DGGITQSPKYLFRKEGQNVTLSCEQNLNHDAMYWYRQDPGQGLRLIYYSQIVNDFQKGDIAEGYSVSREKKESFPLTVTSAQKNPTAFYLCASSIQGVADTQYFGPGTRLTVL.

The chain employs TRBV5-1 and TRBJ2-7, with D perhaps TRBD2 (6 bases). Trimming left V 10 bases short and J 3 bases short, with 26 bases between. The germline gives CDR1 SGHRS, CDR2 YFSETQ. This CDR3 contains 16 residues. The CDR3 loop reads CAGASEAGLRYYEQYF. The CDR3 bases are TGCGCCGGGGCCAGCGAAGCGGGCCTTCGATACTACGAGCAGTACTTC.

The chain uses TRBV7-9 and TRBJ1-1, with TRBD1 as a possible D gene (5 bases). Trimming stripped 8 bases from V and 4 bases from J, with 14 bases between. There are 13 residues in the CDR3. Germline CDR1 and CDR2: SEHNR and FQNEAQ (reference sequence). DNA for the CDR3: TGTGCCAGCCTCAGGGAGTCGACCACTGAAGCTTTCTTT. This encodes CASLRESTTEAFF.

The gene calls are TRBV12-5 and TRBJ2-7; 7 bases line up with TRBD2. V gave up 1 base and J gave up 3 bases; unmatched junction bases: 0. The CDR3 is 13 amino acids. Germline V CDR1 and CDR2: LGHNT, FRNRAP. This CDR3 is CASGLGTSYEQYF. The DNA for the CDR3 is TGTGCTAGTGGTTTGGGGACTAGCTACGAGCAGTACTTC.

This clonotype was counted ten times or more. The rearrangement joins TRBV7-9 to TRBJ2-7; 7 bases align to TRBD1. The CDR3 consists of 16 residues. J gave up 5 bases and V 1 base, and 11 bases lay outside the gene matches. Germline lookup yields CDR1 SEHNR and CDR2 FQNEAQ (reference sequence). CDR3 amino acids: CASSLVFRDRVDEQYF. The CDR3 region has the DNA TGTGCCAGCAGCTTAGTCTTTCGAGACAGGGTAGACGAGCAGTACTTC. Based on the CDR3 plus reference TRBV7-9 and TRBJ2-7, the full variable domain is DTGVSQNPRHKITKRGQNVTFRCDPISEHNRLYWYRQTLGQGPEFLTYFQNEAQLEKSRLLSDRFSAERPKGSFSTLEIQRTEQGDSAMYLCASSLVFRDRVDEQYFGPGTRLTVT.